The 20 T cell receptor beta chains reported below all come from one sample, sequenced in a study of T cells in tumors after PD-1 blockade. Only in-frame clones appear in the TCRdb table, and some are missing; sequencing was by immunoSEQ multiplex PCR. The top ten hold 8% to 10% of the sample, which has approximately 50,000 clones, 65% to 85% seen once. Sample: PBMCs, taken before anti-PD-1 therapy. Receptors were obtained from a human donor with advanced basal cell or squamous cell carcinoma (not recorded which).

V usage is TRBV28 and J usage is TRBJ2-3; 10 bases are shared with TRBD1. The germline V gene has CDR1 MDHEN and CDR2 SYDVKM. CDR3 size: 19 residues. The junction had 16 bases not matched to a gene; V was cut back by 3 bases and J by 4 bases. CDR3 residues: CASSFMVDEGQGRPDTQYF. CDR3 DNA: TGTGCCAGCAGTTTTATGGTTGATGAGGGACAGGGGAGGCCAGATACGCAGTATTTT.

J is TRBJ2-1 and V is TRBV5-6; D might be TRBD2 (5 bases). This CDR3 has 15 residues. The V gene's germline CDR1 is SGHDT and CDR2 YYEEEE. V was clipped by 0 bases and J by 4 bases, with 11 bases between them. CDR3 sequence: CASSLVGVGYNEQFF. In DNA form, the CDR3 reads TGTGCCAGCAGCTTGGTGGGAGTGGGTTACAATGAGCAGTTCTTC.

For this clone: The junction departs from germline at one end; a sequencing error may be responsible. The CDR3 region is CASSPEFRDSSLHF. CDR3 DNA: TGTGCCAGCAGCCCGGAGTTTCGGGATTCATCCCTCCACTTT. The chain combines TRBV28 with TRBJ1-6; D remains unclear. The CDR3 extends over 14 amino acids. CDR1 and CDR2 (germline): MDHEN, SYDVKM.

This chain joins TRBV18 and TRBJ2-5, with D unclear. Germline-derived CDR1 and CDR2 are KGHSH and LQKENI. CDR3 size: 13 residues. V was cut by 4 bases and J by 2 bases, with 8 bases left in between. The CDR3 here is CASSQERQETQYF. Here the CDR3 DNA reads TGTGCCAGCTCACAAGAACGTCAAGAGACCCAGTACTTC.

The chain combines TRBV2 with TRBJ1-4; D is undetermined. Germline V lookup: CDR1 SNHLY, CDR2 FYNNEI. The CDR3 contains 15 residues. V was cut by 5 bases and J by 0 bases, with 10 bases left in between. The CDR3 DNA reads as TGTGCCAGCAGTCTTCTACCCCCAACTAATGAAAAACTGTTTTTT. Protein product: CASSLLPPTNEKLFF. The full variable domain, completed using reference TRBV2 and TRBJ1-4, is EPEVTQTPSHQVTQMGQEVILRCVPISNHLYFYWYRQILGQKVEFLVSFYNNEISEKSEIFDDQFSVERPDGSNFTLKIRSTKLEDSAMYFCASSLLPPTNEKLFFGSGTQLSVL.

The chain carries TRBV27 and TRBJ1-6; 9 nucleotides line up with TRBD1. The length of the CDR3 is 18 residues. Germline-derived CDR1 and CDR2 are MNHEY and SMNVEV (reference sequence). J was trimmed by 5 bases and V by 1 base; bases with no gene match: 9. Written as DNA, the CDR3 is TGTGCCAGCAGTTTATTTAAACAGGGGGCTTTCCATAATTCACCCCTCCACTTT. Residues: CASSLFKQGAFHNSPLHF.

This clone came up a few times. V usage is TRBV19 and J usage is TRBJ1-6, with D hard to call. Germline V lookup: CDR1 LNHDA, CDR2 SQIVND (reference sequence). Trimming removed 3 bases from V and 0 bases from J, with 15 bases in between. CDR3 length equals 18 residues. The CDR3 reads CASSMSRRSLSYNSPLHF. The DNA for the CDR3 is TGTGCCAGTAGTATGTCGCGGCGCAGCCTCTCCTATAATTCACCCCTCCACTTT.

This chain connects TRBV6-6 to TRBJ1-3; D might be TRBD1 (6 bases). Germline V CDR1 and CDR2: MNHNY, SVGAGI (reference sequence). Deletions cut 6 bases from V and 6 bases from J, with 15 bases between. This CDR3 has 14 residues. In DNA, the CDR3 is TGTGCCAGCAGCCCAGGGGAACGGGCAAACACCATATATTTT. It is translated as CASSPGERANTIYF.

This clone was picked up one time. The V and J genes are TRBV9 and TRBJ2-3; TRBD2 agrees at 15 bases. Germline V gene sequence: CDR1 SGDLS, CDR2 YYNGEE. The CDR3 totals 17 residues. Germline trimming cut 0 bases from V and 2 bases from J; bases unmatched to any gene: 1. This chain's CDR3 is CASSVGTSGGATDTQYF. In DNA, the CDR3 is TGTGCCAGCAGCGTAGGGACTAGCGGGGGGGCCACAGATACGCAGTATTTT.

The chain joins TRBV27 to TRBJ2-2; no definite D call. Between the trimmed V and J ends, which lost 3 bases and 6 bases, there was a span of 8 bases. The length of the CDR3 is 13 residues. The germline V gene encodes CDR1 MNHEY and CDR2 SMNVEV (reference sequence). CDR3 DNA sequence: TGTGCCAGCAGTTTGGTAGGGTCCGGGGAGCTGTTTTTT. Protein: CASSLVGSGELFF.

This clone has just one count. The V and J genes are TRBV6-6 and TRBJ2-7; TRBD1 agrees at 8 bases. There are 14 residues in the CDR3. The V gene end was trimmed by 4 bases and the J gene end by 6 bases; junction bases not matched to a gene: 8. The germline CDR1 and CDR2 sequences are MNHNY and SVGAGI (reference sequence). DNA of the CDR3: TGTGCCAGCAGTTCCGACAGGGGTATATCCGAGCAGTACTTC. Amino acid sequence: CASSSDRGISEQYF.

This sequence joins TRBV4-1 and TRBJ1-1, with D hard to call. CDR1 is MGHRA and CDR2 is YSYEKL in the germline V gene. This CDR3 is built from 15 residues. V was pared by 1 base and J by 0 bases, with 9 bases between. The CDR3 here is CASSQGVLLNTEAFF. In DNA, the CDR3 is TGCGCCAGCAGCCAAGGGGTACTGCTGAACACTGAAGCTTTCTTT.

CDR3 sequence (DNA): TGTGCCAGCAGCTTAGAAAGGGGACATCAGCCCCAGCATTTT. It encodes CASSLERGHQPQHF. This rearrangement joins TRBV7-8 to TRBJ1-5, with a weak D call TRBD1 (5 bases). CDR3 length equals 14 residues. Trimming removed 1 base at V and 5 bases at J, with 9 bases between. The germline V gene has CDR1 SGHVS and CDR2 FQNEAQ.

This clone was seen a single time. The chain links TRBV6-5 to TRBJ1-2; TRBD1 matches 11 bases. This CDR3 has 13 amino acids. V lost 6 bases to trimming and J lost 8 bases; unmatched junction nucleotides: 5. Germline-derived CDR1 and CDR2 are MNHEY and SVGAGI. The CDR3 bases are TGTGCCAGCAGACGGACAGGGGGCAGCGGCTACACCTTC. It specifies CASRRTGGSGYTF.

The CDR3 DNA reads TGCGCCAGCAGCCCAGGGGGCGCTTTCTATGGCTACACCTTC. Residues: CASSPGGAFYGYTF. The chain employs TRBV4-1 and TRBJ1-2, with TRBD1 matching 8 bases. This CDR3 has 14 residues. The trim removed 4 bases at V and 4 bases at J, leaving 5 bases unmatched. Germline V CDR1 and CDR2: MGHRA, YSYEKL.

The V and J genes are TRBV25-1 and TRBJ2-5; 7 nucleotides match TRBD2. Losses at the gene ends were 6 bases for V and 4 bases for J; bases not matched to a gene: 8. Germline V gives CDR1 MGHDK, CDR2 SYGVNS. The CDR3 runs 14 residues. CDR3 in amino acids: CASSLLAIGETQYF. The CDR3 bases are TGTGCCAGCAGCCTACTAGCGATTGGAGAGACCCAGTACTTC.

This clone was detected many times. The gene calls are TRBV6-5 and TRBJ2-2; D uncertain. Deletions cut 4 bases from V and 7 bases from J, with 10 bases between. The germline V gene encodes CDR1 MNHEY and CDR2 SVGAGI. The CDR3 loop spans 13 amino acids. CDR3 DNA: TGTGCCAGCAGTTCCTATCGTGGCGGGGAGCTGTTTTTT. Translating it yields CASSSYRGGELFF.

The chain links TRBV5-1 to TRBJ2-2; 8 bases fit TRBD2. V lost 0 bases and J lost 1; bases outside the gene matches: 8. The CDR3 contains 18 residues. Germline CDR1 and CDR2: SGHRS and YFSETQ. CDR3 sequence reads: CASSLGRYTSGNTGELFF. For the CDR3, the DNA is TGCGCCAGCAGCTTGGGGAGATATACTAGCGGGAACACCGGGGAGCTGTTTTTT.

The rearrangement joins TRBV5-4 to TRBJ1-4; TRBD1 matches at 8 bases. The CDR3 extends over 15 amino acids. CDR1 is SGHNT and CDR2 is YYREEE in the germline V gene (reference sequence). The V and J ends lost 4 bases and 8 bases, in that order; junction bases with no gene match: 10. The CDR3 coding sequence is TGTGCCAGCAGCCAGGTAGCAGGGGGCAACGAAAAACTGTTTTTT. Translated, it gives CASSQVAGGNEKLFF.

The chain carries TRBV5-4 and TRBJ1-6; D gene uncertain. This CDR3 comprises 17 residues. Germline assignment: CDR1 SGHNT and CDR2 YYREEE (reference sequence). Trimming took off 4 bases at V and 0 bases at J, with 14 bases between the two ends. The chain's CDR3 is CASSPLIGSSYNSPLHF. The CDR3 nucleotides are TGTGCCAGCAGCCCCCTTATTGGGAGCTCCTATAATTCACCCCTCCACTTT.